The sequence of this T cell receptor (beta chain) was determined in a study of T-cell memory formation after mild COVID-19. Study-wide results and limits: In pre-infection memory, a portion of responding clones appeared, which suggested that cross-reactive memory joined. Contracting clones, day 15 to 85, had balanced CD4/CD8, and later expanders favored CD4+. The CD4+ clones that contracted clustered mainly within CM and EM, and the CD8+ clones concentrated in EMRA.

Each CDR3 protein gets one entry after TCRdb re-called the 5' RACE reads with MiXCR. The sample records 150,000 to 200,000 distinct CDR3 sequences, about a third being singletons. Concerning this clonotype itself: As yet, its antigen is unknown.

The CDR3 runs 16 residues. The ends lost 2 bases at V and 2 bases at J; junction bases unmatched: 5. Germline V gene sequence: CDR1 SEHNR, CDR2 FQNEAQ (reference sequence). Sequenced: PBMCs or a T cell subset sorted from them (not recorded which). The clonotype originates from an adult woman who had mild COVID-19 (a few samples of this study predate the infection). Cell type and time point are not known. The V call is TRBV7-9, the J call TRBJ2-3, with 9 bases that match TRBD2. The CDR3 DNA reads as TGTGCCAGCAGCTTAATGACTAGCGGACCCACAGATACGCAGTATTTT. Protein product: CASSLMTSGPTDTQYF.